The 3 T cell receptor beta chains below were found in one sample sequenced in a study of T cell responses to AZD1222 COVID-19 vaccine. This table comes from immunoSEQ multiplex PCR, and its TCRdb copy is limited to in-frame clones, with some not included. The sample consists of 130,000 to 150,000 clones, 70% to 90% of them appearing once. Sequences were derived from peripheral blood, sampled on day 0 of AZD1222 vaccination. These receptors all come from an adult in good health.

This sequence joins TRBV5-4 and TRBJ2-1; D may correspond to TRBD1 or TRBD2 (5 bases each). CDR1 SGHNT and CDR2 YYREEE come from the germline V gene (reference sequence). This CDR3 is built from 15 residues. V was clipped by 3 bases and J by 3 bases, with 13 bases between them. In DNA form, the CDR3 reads TGTGCCAGCAGCTCAAAGGTGGGGGACTACAATGAGCAGTTCTTC. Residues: CASSSKVGDYNEQFF.

CDR3 DNA: TGTGCCAGCAGTTTACCAGGGAGTAATTCACCCCTCCACTTT. As protein: CASSLPGSNSPLHF. The chain joins TRBV28 to TRBJ1-6, with D maybe TRBD1 (5 bases). Trimming removed 2 bases at V and 6 bases at J, with 8 bases between. The CDR3 has 14 amino acids. Germline CDR1 MDHEN, CDR2 SYDVKM.

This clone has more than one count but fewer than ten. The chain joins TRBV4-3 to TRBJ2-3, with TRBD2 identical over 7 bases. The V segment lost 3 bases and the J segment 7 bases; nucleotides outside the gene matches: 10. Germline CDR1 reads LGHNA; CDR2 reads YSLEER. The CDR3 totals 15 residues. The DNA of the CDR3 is TGCGCCAGCAGCCAGGTCGACGGGGGGTTTAATACGCAGTATTTT. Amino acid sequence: CASSQVDGGFNTQYF.